This passage covers 8 T cell receptor beta chains from one sample sequenced in a study of beta chain features in type 1 diabetes. The authors reverse transcribed all of the isolated RNA, so sequencing captured expressed TCRB transcripts. The repertoire was sequenced with immunoSEQ multiplex PCR; TCRdb's copy has only in-frame clones and lacks some. The repertoire has about 220,000 clones, about 11% of them found once; the top ten carry 1% to 1.5%. The specimen sequenced was central memory CD4+ T cells from blood. These receptors were collected from a man between 18 and 29 years old in good health.

V gene TRBV30 combines with J gene TRBJ2-3; 7 bases map to TRBD1. In germline, CDR1 is GTSNPN, CDR2 SVGIG (reference sequence). V was pared by 2 bases and J by 1 base, with 6 bases of the junction left unmatched. This CDR3 has 15 residues. The CDR3 sequence is CAWSPPGTGTDTQYF. The CDR3 coding sequence is TGTGCCTGGAGTCCCCCCGGGACAGGCACAGATACGCAGTATTTT.

The V and J genes are TRBV25-1 and TRBJ2-2; weak D call: TRBD2 (5 bases). The germline V and J ends were trimmed by 3 bases and 5 bases, with 10 bases remaining between them. Germline V gives CDR1 MGHDK, CDR2 SYGVNS. This CDR3 region has 14 residues. CDR3 nucleotides: TGTGCCAGCAGTGAGAGCAGGAGGACCGGGGAGCTGTTTTTT. This gives the protein CASSESRRTGELFF.

This clone occurred a few times. The J gene is TRBJ2-3, the V gene TRBV18; a possible D gene is TRBD2 (6 bases). The germline V gene has CDR1 KGHSH and CDR2 LQKENI. V dropped 1 base and J dropped 0 bases, with 11 bases sitting between them. This CDR3 contains 16 residues. In DNA form, the CDR3 reads TGTGCCAGCTCACCACTAGCGGAGTGGAGCACAGATACGCAGTATTTT. It is translated as CASSPLAEWSTDTQYF.

The sample holds many counts of this clone. The V gene is TRBV11-1, the J gene TRBJ2-7, with 8 bases lining up with TRBD2. The trim removed 5 bases at V and 0 bases at J, leaving 6 bases unmatched. The CDR3 sequence is 15 residues long. Germline CDR1 reads SGHAT; CDR2 reads FQDESV (reference sequence). The CDR3 DNA is TGTGCCAGCAGCCTCAACGCGGGAGGCTCCTACGAGCAGTACTTC. Amino acids: CASSLNAGGSYEQYF.

The CDR3 sequence: CASSPLRTGGQETQYF. CDR3 nucleotide sequence: TGTGCCAGCAGCCCCCTTAGGACAGGGGGACAAGAGACCCAGTACTTC. V gene TRBV14 combines with J gene TRBJ2-5, with 10 bases lining up with TRBD1. This CDR3 spans 16 amino acids. CDR1 is SGHDN and CDR2 is FVKESK in the germline V gene. The V gene end was trimmed by 4 bases and the J gene end by 2 bases; junction bases not matched to a gene: 7.

This chain uses TRBV29-1 with TRBJ1-2; the D gene is possibly TRBD1 (5 bases). Trimming pared 4 bases from V and 0 bases from J, leaving 9 bases between. Looked up from germline, CDR1 is SQVTM and CDR2 is ANQGSEA. The CDR3 sequence is 13 residues long. The CDR3 spells CSVVSRANYGYTF. The CDR3 DNA reads as TGCAGCGTTGTCTCCAGGGCTAACTATGGCTACACCTTC.

This clone was counted between two and nine times. The V and J genes are TRBV20-1 and TRBJ2-7; D is undetermined. This CDR3 contains 11 residues. Germline V gene sequence: CDR1 DFQATT, CDR2 SNEGSKA (reference sequence). The V end was cut by 6 bases, the J end by 4 bases, with 10 bases between. The CDR3 DNA follows: TGCAGTGCGCAGGCAGTTTACGAGCAGTACTTC. Encoded protein: CSAQAVYEQYF.

This clone has ten or more counts. The CDR3 spells CASSTRTGGRYNEQFF. CDR3 sequence (DNA): TGTGCCAGCAGCACGCGGACAGGGGGGCGCTACAATGAGCAGTTCTTC. The chain joins TRBV7-2 to TRBJ2-1; TRBD1 aligns across 10 bases. Germline trimming cut 5 bases from V and 3 bases from J; bases unmatched to any gene: 7. The length of the CDR3 is 16 residues. Germline V gene sequence: CDR1 SGHTA, CDR2 FQGNSA.